Each of the 27 T cell receptor beta chains below was sequenced from the same sample in a study of cytomegalovirus exposure and HLA in healthy donors. PCR used 60 Vbeta primers and 13 Jbeta primers. Clones were read by immunoSEQ multiplex PCR, and TCRdb kept only the in-frame ones, dropping some. This table has around 140,000 clones, roughly three fifths appearing once. Sequenced material: PBMCs. The receptor source for this set is a woman in her thirties or forties in good health and CMV-seronegative.

This chain links TRBV7-6 with TRBJ2-5; the D is unclear. With 5 bases removed from V and 1 base from J, the gap between germline ends came to 14 bases. The CDR3 sequence is 15 residues long. Germline V gene lookup returns CDR1 SGHVS and CDR2 FNYEAQ. CDR3 region: CASSLLFGPQETQYF. The CDR3 DNA is TGTGCCAGCAGCCTCCTGTTTGGGCCCCAAGAGACCCAGTACTTC. The full variable domain, rest sourced from reference TRBV7-6 and TRBJ2-5, is GAGVSQSPRYKVTKRGQDVALRCDPISGHVSLYWYRQALGQGPEFLTYFNYEAQQDKSGLPNDRFSAERPEGSISTLTIQRTEQRDSAMYRCASSLLFGPQETQYFGPGTRLLVL.

The chain uses TRBV5-1 and TRBJ1-6, with D uncertain. CDR3 length: 15 amino acids. The V gene lost 0 bases and the J gene lost 9 bases, with 13 bases spanning the gap. Germline V CDR1 and CDR2: SGHRS, YFSETQ. CDR3 sequence: CASSLVGGNFSPLHF. The CDR3 DNA follows: TGCGCCAGCAGCTTGGTTGGAGGGAATTTTTCACCCCTCCACTTT.

This clone appeared a single time. This chain joins TRBV15 and TRBJ1-4; weak D call: TRBD1 (6 bases). Germline-derived CDR1 and CDR2 are LNHNV and YYDKDF (reference sequence). Between the trimmed V and J ends, which lost 3 bases and 7 bases, there was a span of 18 bases. This CDR3 has 16 amino acids. The CDR3 loop is CATSREQGRGSEKLFF. For the CDR3, the DNA is TGTGCCACCAGCAGGGAACAGGGTCGTGGTAGTGAAAAACTGTTTTTT. Full variable domain (missing parts from reference TRBV15 and TRBJ1-4): DAMVIQNPRYQVTQFGKPVTLSCSQTLNHNVMYWYQQKSSQAPKLLFHYYDKDFNNEADTPDNFQSRRPNTSFCFLDIRSPGLGDTAMYLCATSREQGRGSEKLFFGSGTQLSVL.

This chain's CDR3 is CASSRSTSGDKETQYF. As DNA, the CDR3 is TGCGCCAGCAGCCGCTCGACTAGCGGGGACAAAGAGACCCAGTACTTC. The chain joins TRBV5-1 to TRBJ2-5; TRBD2 matches 11 bases. The CDR3 spans 16 residues. V gave up 4 bases and J gave up 3 bases; unmatched junction bases: 8. The V gene's germline CDR1 is SGHRS and CDR2 YFSETQ.

CDR3 nucleotides: TGTGCCAGCAGCTTTATAATAACCGAGACAGGGGATGGCTACACCTTC. It specifies CASSFIITETGDGYTF. The chain has TRBV7-2 and TRBJ1-2, with 8 bases lining up with TRBD1. The germline CDR1 and CDR2 sequences are SGHTA and FQGNSA. The CDR3 sequence is 16 residues long. Germline trimming cut 3 bases from V and 6 bases from J; bases unmatched to any gene: 12.

The V and J genes are TRBV7-9 and TRBJ1-2; D possibly corresponds to TRBD1 (5 bases). CDR3 length: 15 residues. The germline V and J ends were trimmed by 4 bases and 5 bases, with 17 bases remaining between them. Germline V lookup: CDR1 SEHNR, CDR2 FQNEAQ (reference sequence). CDR3 coding DNA: TGTGCCAGCAGCTCCGAGTTAGGAGGGGAATATGGCTACACCTTC. As protein: CASSSELGGEYGYTF.

V and J are TRBV6-5 and TRBJ1-2, with D possibly matching TRBD1 (6 bases). The CDR3 consists of 14 residues. CDR1 and CDR2 from the germline V gene are MNHEY and SVGAGI. V was trimmed by 5 bases and J by 4 bases, leaving 14 bases between them. CDR3 protein: CASSPEGTLYGYTF. CDR3 bases: TGTGCCAGCAGTCCGGAAGGGACACTCTATGGCTACACCTTC.

The chain is built from TRBV5-1 and TRBJ1-2; 10 bases fit TRBD1. The junction had 10 bases not matched to a gene; V was cut back by 4 bases and J by 4 bases. Germline loops: CDR1 SGHRS, CDR2 YFSETQ. This CDR3 contains 16 residues. The CDR3 sequence is CASSTDLGQGIYGYTF. The CDR3, as DNA: TGCGCCAGCAGCACAGATTTGGGACAGGGGATCTATGGCTACACCTTC.

This clone was seen a handful of times. This rearrangement joins TRBV6-1 to TRBJ2-7; maybe TRBD1 (5 bases). Trimming stripped 3 bases from V and 0 bases from J, with 9 bases between. The CDR3 is 14 residues long. CDR1 and CDR2 (germline): MNHNS, SASEGT. The DNA for the CDR3 is TGTGCCAGCAGTGAGGCAGGGATCTCCTACGAGCAGTACTTC. Protein: CASSEAGISYEQYF.

The V gene is TRBV27, the J gene TRBJ1-1, with D uncertain. This CDR3 contains 13 residues. The ends were cut back, 6 bases at V and 5 bases at J, with 13 bases in the middle. CDR1 and CDR2 from the germline V gene are MNHEY and SMNVEV (reference sequence). The DNA for the CDR3 is TGTGCCAGCAGCGCCCGAGGGAATACTGAAGCTTTCTTT. Residues: CASSARGNTEAFF.

The chain employs TRBV7-2 and TRBJ1-4, with 9 positions matching TRBD1. The germline CDR1 and CDR2 sequences are SGHTA and FQGNSA. This CDR3 comprises 18 residues. The J segment lost 4 bases and the V segment lost 5 bases, leaving 14 bases of the junction unmatched. CDR3 amino acids: CASSLDSTGGPLNEKLFF. CDR3 in DNA: TGTGCCAGCAGCCTAGATTCGACAGGGGGGCCGCTTAATGAAAAACTGTTTTTT.

J is TRBJ2-3 and V is TRBV9; 7 bases line up with TRBD2. The CDR3 loop spans 15 amino acids. The germline V gene has CDR1 SGDLS and CDR2 YYNGEE. V dropped 0 bases and J dropped 3; count of bases not matched to a gene: 4. The DNA for the CDR3 is TGTGCCAGCAGCGTAGATGGACTAGGGACAGATACGCAGTATTTT. This codes for CASSVDGLGTDTQYF.

The J gene is TRBJ2-1, the V gene TRBV9, with 11 bases aligning to TRBD2. Germline-derived CDR1 and CDR2 are SGDLS and YYNGEE. This CDR3 has 18 residues. The trim removed 0 bases at V and 0 bases at J, leaving 5 bases unmatched. In DNA form, the CDR3 reads TGTGCCAGCAGCGTAGGACTAGCGGGGTCAAGCTCCTACAATGAGCAGTTCTTC. Translation: CASSVGLAGSSSYNEQFF.

The sample holds a few counts of this clone. CDR3 region: CASSPSGQGFSPLHF. DNA for the CDR3: TGTGCCAGCAGTCCATCGGGACAGGGGTTTTCACCCCTCCACTTT. The rearrangement uses TRBV6-5 and TRBJ1-6, with 10 bases identical to TRBD1. Germline CDR1 and CDR2: MNHEY and SVGAGI. After removal of 5 bases from V and 9 bases from J, the junction contained 7 bases not matched to a gene. This CDR3 comprises 15 residues.

In its sample, this clone was seen a few times. The gene calls are TRBV9 and TRBJ1-1; D gene ambiguous. The V end was cut by 4 bases, the J end by 3 bases, with 10 bases between. This CDR3 spans 13 amino acids. CDR1 and CDR2 from the germline V gene are SGDLS and YYNGEE. CDR3 DNA: TGTGCCAGCAGCCTTCAGGCAGACACTGAAGCTTTCTTT. It is translated as CASSLQADTEAFF.

The chain joins TRBV4-3 to TRBJ1-3; 12 bases are shared with TRBD1. In germline, CDR1 is LGHNA, CDR2 YSLEER. The CDR3 loop spans 21 amino acids. The V segment lost 2 bases and the J segment 1 base; nucleotides outside the gene matches: 15. In DNA, the CDR3 is TGCGCCAGCAGCCAACTCACAGAAAGACAGGGACAGGGGGCTTCTGGAAACACCATATATTTT. Amino acids: CASSQLTERQGQGASGNTIYF.

The gene calls are TRBV10-3 and TRBJ2-2, with a tentative D call TRBD2 (5 bases). CDR1 is ENHRY, CDR2 SYGVKD, per germline. The CDR3 extends over 14 amino acids. Between the trimmed V and J ends, which lost 3 bases and 4 bases, there was a span of 9 bases. The DNA for the CDR3 is TGTGCCATCAGTGATAACAGCGGCACCGGGGAGCTGTTTTTT. Its translation is CAISDNSGTGELFF.

This sequence joins TRBV7-2 and TRBJ2-5; the match to TRBD2 covers 10 bases. The junction had 4 bases not matched to a gene; V was cut back by 4 bases and J by 2 bases. CDR1 is SGHTA and CDR2 is FQGNSA in the germline V gene. The CDR3 has 15 amino acids. CDR3 in DNA: TGTGCCAGCAGCTCTAGCGGGGGAAAACAAGAGACCCAGTACTTC. Translating it yields CASSSSGGKQETQYF.

This chain links TRBV18 with TRBJ2-1; TRBD2 matches 13 bases. V lost 5 bases to trimming and J lost 13 bases; unmatched junction nucleotides: 5. Germline V gene data show CDR1 as KGHSH and CDR2 as LQKENI. This CDR3 is built from 13 residues. In DNA, the CDR3 is TGTGCCAGCTCATCCGGGACTAGCGGGGAACAGTTCTTC. Its translation: CASSSGTSGEQFF.

The chain combines TRBV5-1 with TRBJ2-3; D perhaps matches TRBD1 (6 bases). The CDR3 runs 15 residues. Between the trimmed V and J ends, which lost 2 bases and 0 bases, there was a span of 10 bases. From germline, CDR1 is SGHRS and CDR2 YFSETQ. The CDR3 sequence is CASSLQGISTDTQYF. The CDR3, as DNA: TGCGCCAGCAGCTTACAGGGCATAAGCACAGATACGCAGTATTTT.

This chain joins TRBV7-6 and TRBJ1-3, with 7 positions matching TRBD1. There are 16 residues in the CDR3. V shed 5 bases and J 1 base; nucleotides not matched to a gene: 8. The germline CDR1 and CDR2 sequences are SGHVS and FNYEAQ. This CDR3 is CASSLMTGPSGNTIYF. Written as DNA, the CDR3 is TGTGCCAGCAGCCTAATGACAGGGCCTTCTGGAAACACCATATATTTT.

The V gene is TRBV25-1, the J gene TRBJ1-1; weak D call: TRBD1 (5 bases). The V and J ends lost 1 base and 0 bases respectively, with 15 bases between them. This CDR3 is built from 17 residues. Germline loops: CDR1 MGHDK, CDR2 SYGVNS. The CDR3 sequence: CASSEWAVRGMNTEAFF. CDR3 coding DNA: TGTGCCAGCAGTGAATGGGCGGTGCGGGGGATGAACACTGAAGCTTTCTTT.

This chain connects TRBV5-6 to TRBJ1-4, with a possible D match to TRBD1 (6 bases). The length of the CDR3 is 14 residues. The V and J ends lost 8 bases and 10 bases respectively, with 21 bases between them. Germline V gives CDR1 SGHDT, CDR2 YYEEEE. CDR3 sequence: CASAESRGRAKLFF. The CDR3 DNA reads TGTGCCAGTGCTGAGAGCAGGGGTCGGGCAAAACTGTTTTTT. Based on the CDR3 plus reference TRBV5-6 and TRBJ1-4, the full variable domain is DAGVTQSPTHLIKTRGQQVTLRCSPKSGHDTVSWYQQALGQGPQFIFQYYEEEERQRGNFPDRFSGHQFPNYSSELNVNALLLGDSALYLCASAESRGRAKLFFGSGTQLSVL.

This clone appeared once. The CDR3 sequence: CASSFLAGASTDTQYF. DNA of the CDR3: TGCGCCAGCAGCTTTCTAGCGGGCGCTAGCACAGATACGCAGTATTTT. This chain joins TRBV5-1 and TRBJ2-3; 8 bases agree with TRBD2. V shed 2 bases and J 0 bases; nucleotides not matched to a gene: 5. The CDR3 spans 16 residues. Germline lookup yields CDR1 SGHRS and CDR2 YFSETQ.

CDR3 region: CASSLLGGGSSYEQYF. In DNA, the CDR3 is TGCGCCAGCAGCTTGCTTGGGGGCGGGAGCTCCTACGAGCAGTACTTC. V and J are TRBV5-1 and TRBJ2-7, with D tentatively TRBD2 (7 bases). CDR3 size: 16 residues. Germline V gene data show CDR1 as SGHRS and CDR2 as YFSETQ. The V end was cut by 1 base, the J end by 0 bases, with 14 bases between.

The chain employs TRBV7-6 and TRBJ1-1, with 9 bases matching TRBD1. The CDR3 runs to 15 residues. Unmatched junction bases numbered 5, after V lost 5 bases and J lost 1 base. Germline V gene lookup returns CDR1 SGHVS and CDR2 FNYEAQ. The CDR3 reads CASSPGQGGNTEAFF. In nucleotides, the CDR3 is TGTGCCAGCAGCCCGGGACAGGGTGGGAACACTGAAGCTTTCTTT.

This chain uses TRBV7-3 with TRBJ2-3, with D possibly matching TRBD1 (6 bases). In germline, CDR1 is SGHTA, CDR2 FQGTGA. The CDR3 totals 14 residues. The V end lost 3 bases, the J end lost 5 bases, and 12 bases lay between the germline ends. CDR3 residues: CASSFGTLRDTQYF. For the CDR3, the DNA is TGTGCCAGCAGCTTTGGGACATTGAGAGATACGCAGTATTTT.